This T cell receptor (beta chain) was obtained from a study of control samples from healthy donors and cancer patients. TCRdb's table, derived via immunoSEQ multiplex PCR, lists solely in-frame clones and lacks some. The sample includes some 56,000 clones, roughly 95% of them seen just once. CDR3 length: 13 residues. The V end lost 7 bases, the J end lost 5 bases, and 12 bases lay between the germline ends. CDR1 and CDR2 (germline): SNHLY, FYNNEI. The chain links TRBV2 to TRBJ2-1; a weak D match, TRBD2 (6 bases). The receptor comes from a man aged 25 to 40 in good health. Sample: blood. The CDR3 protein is CASMEGMDNEQFF. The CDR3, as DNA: TGTGCCAGCATGGAGGGAATGGACAATGAGCAGTTCTTC. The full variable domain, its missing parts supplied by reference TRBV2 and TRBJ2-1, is EPEVTQTPSHQVTQMGQEVILRCVPISNHLYFYWYRQILGQKVEFLVSFYNNEISEKSEIFDDQFSVERPDGSNFTLKIRSTKLEDSAMYFCASMEGMDNEQFFGPGTRLTVL.